Below, 23 T cell receptor beta chains from the same sample are listed, as sequenced in a study of breast tumors, draining lymph nodes, adjacent tissues. TCRdb independently ran MiXCR on the multiplex PCR reads; one entry per CDR3 protein. The data hold tens of thousands of distinct CDR3 sequences, with around 45% observed a single time. Sequencing used breast tumor tissue. These receptors were taken from a female donor with breast cancer. Some clones in this sample may be carry-over from other donors' samples.

This clonotype was seen ten or more times. The rearrangement joins TRBV7-2 to TRBJ1-4; TRBD1 matches at 10 bases. CDR3 size: 13 residues. After removal of 4 bases from V and 8 bases from J, the junction contained 1 base not matched to a gene. Germline V CDR1 and CDR2: SGHTA, FQGNSA. In DNA form, the CDR3 reads TGTGCCAGCAGCTGGACAGGGGGGGAAAAACTGTTTTTT. Amino acid sequence: CASSWTGGEKLFF.

The chain is built from TRBV5-8 and TRBJ2-2; D is undetermined. Trimming took off 2 bases at V and 4 bases at J, with 12 bases between the two ends. Germline CDR1 is SGHTS and CDR2 is YDEGEE. This CDR3 has 15 residues. DNA of the CDR3: TGTGCCAGCAGCTTTCTCGGGTGGGCCACCGGGGAGCTGTTTTTT. As protein: CASSFLGWATGELFF.

At least ten counts were recorded for this clonotype. Just one base apart from a much larger clone, this may be a read error. The chain combines TRBV20-1 with TRBJ2-5, with 7 positions matching TRBD2. The CDR3 is 14 residues long. Germline V gene data show CDR1 as DFQATT and CDR2 as SNEGSKA (reference sequence). The CDR3 region is CSARPSGLQATQYF. CDR3 DNA sequence: TGCAGTGCTAGGCCTAGCGGACTCCAAGCGACCCAGTACTTC.

This clonotype came up many times. This chain uses TRBV30 with TRBJ1-5, with 9 bases aligning to TRBD1. Germline V gives CDR1 GTSNPN, CDR2 SVGIG (reference sequence). The CDR3 runs to 14 residues. V trimming: 3 bases; J trimming: 1 base; junction bases outside the gene matches: 1. This CDR3 is CAWRDRGSNQPQHF. The DNA for the CDR3 is TGTGCCTGGAGGGACAGGGGAAGCAATCAGCCCCAGCATTTT.

In this sample, this clonotype turned up many times. V is TRBV20-1 and J is TRBJ2-1; 14 bases map to TRBD2. The CDR3 spans 16 residues. The germline CDR1 and CDR2 sequences are DFQATT and SNEGSKA (reference sequence). Trimming took 5 bases from V and 6 from J; bases not matched to a gene: 9. The CDR3 here is CSAGGGGTSGSNEQFF. The CDR3 bases are TGCAGTGCTGGGGGAGGAGGGACTAGCGGGAGCAATGAGCAGTTCTTC.

This clonotype was detected once. This chain uses TRBV5-4 with TRBJ2-3; 7 positions agree with TRBD2. CDR3 length: 15 amino acids. V lost 4 bases to trimming and J lost 3 bases; unmatched junction nucleotides: 8. Germline CDR1 and CDR2: SGHNT and YYREEE (reference sequence). CDR3 DNA: TGTGCCAGCAGCCCGCTTCTGGGGGGGACAGATACGCAGTATTTT. Translated, it gives CASSPLLGGTDTQYF.

In its sample, this clonotype was seen many times. The rearrangement links TRBV6-2 or TRBV6-3 to TRBJ1-5; no firm D call. CDR3 length equals 12 residues. Germline V gene lookup returns CDR1 MNHEY and CDR2 SVGEGT. Trimming pared 7 bases from V and 4 bases from J, leaving 8 bases between. CDR3 amino acids: CASKDGNQPQHF. CDR3 nucleotides: TGTGCCAGCAAGGACGGAAATCAGCCCCAGCATTTT.

The gene calls are TRBV20-1 and TRBJ2-5; D is unclear. The CDR3 sequence is 13 residues long. The V gene lost 0 bases and the J gene lost 5 bases, with 10 bases spanning the gap. The germline gives CDR1 DFQATT, CDR2 SNEGSKA (reference sequence). The DNA of the CDR3 is TGCAGTGCTAGAGATGGGCTGAGGGAGACCCAGTACTTC. As protein: CSARDGLRETQYF.

This clonotype was recorded at least ten times. V is TRBV7-2 and J is TRBJ2-5; TRBD2 aligns across 10 bases. Looked up from germline, CDR1 is SGHTA and CDR2 is FQGNSA. J was trimmed by 4 bases and V by 4 bases; bases with no gene match: 0. There are 13 residues in the CDR3. Here the CDR3 reads CASSWTSGETQYF. In DNA, the CDR3 is TGTGCCAGCAGCTGGACTAGCGGAGAGACCCAGTACTTC.

The table lists this clonotype with a count of one. At one of its ends the junction is not consistent with the germline gene, which may arise from a read error. The chain combines TRBV7-2 with TRBJ2-7; TRBD1 matches 8 bases. CDR1 SGHTA and CDR2 FQGNSA come from the germline V gene. This CDR3 has 15 residues. CDR3 nucleotide sequence: TGTGCCAGCAGGCGCCTCGGGACAGGCACCTACGAGCATTACTTC. It translates to CASRRLGTGTYEHYF.

This clonotype was counted ten times or more. V and J are TRBV3-1 and TRBJ2-5; 7 positions match TRBD2. Trimming took 0 bases from V and 5 from J; bases not matched to a gene: 9. Germline assignment: CDR1 LGHDT and CDR2 YNNKEL (reference sequence). The length of the CDR3 is 16 residues. DNA for the CDR3: TGTGCCAGCAGCCAAGATCCGACGGGACTAAGGGAGACCCAGTACTTC. Translated, it gives CASSQDPTGLRETQYF.

CDR3 sequence reads: CASSLEAGTYYEQYF. CDR3 nucleotides: TGTGCCAGCAGCTTAGAGGCGGGGACCTACTACGAGCAGTACTTC. The chain links TRBV11-2 to TRBJ2-7; tentatively, D is TRBD2 (6 bases). Germline CDR1 SGHAT, CDR2 FQNNGV. The CDR3 runs 15 residues. Deletions cut 0 bases from V and 3 bases from J, with 12 bases between.

This clonotype is labeled medium-sized. The chain is built from TRBV10-3 and TRBJ2-3; 10 bases match TRBD1. With V trimmed by 6 bases and J by 5 bases, 11 bases remained unmatched. The CDR3 is 16 residues long. Germline V lookup: CDR1 ENHRY, CDR2 SYGVKD. CDR3: CAISPPGQGKGDTQYF. Written as DNA, the CDR3 is TGTGCCATCAGCCCCCCGGGACAGGGGAAAGGAGATACGCAGTATTTT.

This chain uses TRBV6-6 with TRBJ1-6; D may be TRBD1 (6 bases). Trimming left V 0 bases short and J 8 bases short, with 26 bases between. The CDR3 sequence is 20 residues long. Germline V lookup: CDR1 MNHNY, CDR2 SVGAGI (reference sequence). CDR3 loop: CASSYSIPGGGLFFDSPLHF. DNA for the CDR3: TGTGCCAGCAGTTACTCAATTCCAGGAGGGGGACTATTTTTTGATTCACCCCTCCACTTT.

In its sample, this clonotype was seen many times. The J gene is TRBJ2-3, the V gene TRBV7-8; TRBD1 or TRBD2 may be the D gene (5 bases each). Germline V gene lookup returns CDR1 SGHVS and CDR2 FQNEAQ. Trimming stripped 3 bases from V and 7 bases from J, with 20 bases between. This CDR3 region has 16 residues. The CDR3, as DNA: TGTGCCAGCAGCTTGCCGGGGCCTAGGACGGGAAATACGCAGTATTTT. Its protein product is CASSLPGPRTGNTQYF.

The CDR3 sequence: CATETGLNTEAFF. In DNA form, the CDR3 reads TGTGCCACTGAGACAGGCTTGAACACTGAAGCTTTCTTT. The chain couples TRBV25-1 to TRBJ1-1, with a tentative D call TRBD1 (6 bases). The CDR3 contains 13 residues. Germline values: CDR1 MGHDK, CDR2 SYGVNS. Trimming shortened V by 10 bases and J by 0 bases, and 12 bases separated the two germline ends.

This clonotype occurred many times. This rearrangement joins TRBV20-1 to TRBJ1-3; 9 bases fit TRBD1. The CDR3 spans 12 residues. J was trimmed by 4 bases and V by 7 bases; bases with no gene match: 2. The germline V gene has CDR1 DFQATT and CDR2 SNEGSKA (reference sequence). CDR3 protein: CSGTGDGNTIYF. The CDR3 DNA follows: TGCAGTGGGACAGGGGACGGAAACACCATATATTTT.

In this sample, this clonotype turned up many times. This chain connects TRBV5-1 to TRBJ2-5, with 9 bases matching TRBD2. The CDR3 has 15 residues. Germline lookup yields CDR1 SGHRS and CDR2 YFSETQ. The V gene end was trimmed by 0 bases and the J gene end by 7 bases; junction bases not matched to a gene: 7. CDR3 in DNA: TGCGCCAGCAGCTTGGTGGGTAGCGGGAGCGGGACCCAGTACTTC. Its protein is CASSLVGSGSGTQYF.

This clonotype was counted only a few times. A read error may be the cause here, since a much bigger clone is one base away. The chain couples TRBV5-6 to TRBJ2-1; D call uncertain. Germline V gene lookup returns CDR1 SGHDT and CDR2 YYEEEE. The CDR3 loop spans 16 amino acids. The V end was cut by 4 bases, the J end by 9 bases, with 23 bases between. The CDR3 is CASSPEVALTLSEQFF. The DNA for the CDR3 is TGTGCCAGCAGCCCCGAAGTAGCCCTAACCCTCTCTGAGCAGTTCTTC.

This clonotype was detected a few times. This sequence joins TRBV7-9 and TRBJ2-3; 9 bases line up with TRBD2. This CDR3 spans 15 amino acids. Germline V gene data show CDR1 as SEHNR and CDR2 as FQNEAQ (reference sequence). The trim removed 4 bases at V and 1 base at J, leaving 3 bases unmatched. The CDR3 nucleotides are TGTGCCAGCAGCTCGCGGGGGGGCGGCACAGATACGCAGTATTTT. Protein sequence: CASSSRGGGTDTQYF.

This clonotype has a count of ten or more. The CDR3 reads CASTTGGSPLHF. CDR3 sequence (DNA): TGTGCCAGTACAACAGGGGGCTCACCCCTCCACTTT. The chain links TRBV19 to TRBJ1-6; 9 bases map to TRBD1. The CDR3 has 12 residues. From germline, CDR1 is LNHDA and CDR2 SQIVND (reference sequence). V was clipped by 7 bases and J by 10 bases; unmatched bases: 2.

About this clonotype: This could be a read error, since a much larger clone is one nucleotide away. The chain employs TRBV6-6 and TRBJ2-6; 11 bases line up with TRBD2. V trimming: 8 bases; J trimming: 0 bases; junction bases outside the gene matches: 12. The CDR3 runs 19 residues. The germline V gene has CDR1 MNHNY and CDR2 SVGAGI (reference sequence). The CDR3 DNA reads TGTGCCAGCGGATTCTTCATGACTAGCGGGAACTCTGGGGCCAACGTCCTGACTTTC. Its protein product is CASGFFMTSGNSGANVLTF.

Many counts were recorded for this clonotype. This chain joins TRBV11-2 and TRBJ2-7; D might be TRBD2 (5 bases). The CDR3 runs 15 residues. Trimming took 6 bases from V and 6 from J, leaving 21 bases between them. Germline V gives CDR1 SGHAT, CDR2 FQNNGV. The CDR3 loop reads CASSHQSFGKGEQYF. DNA of the CDR3: TGTGCCAGCAGTCACCAGAGTTTCGGGAAGGGCGAGCAGTACTTC.